This paragraph covers one T cell receptor (beta chain) sequence. CDR3 size: 12 residues. Germline CDR1 and CDR2: SQVTM and ANQGSEA. V was pared by 6 bases and J by 6 bases, with 12 bases between. This entry belongs to a study of blood T cells in healthy people across ages. Sample-barcoded 5' priming and a J-beta primer mix drove a second PCR of roughly 6 to 12 cycles. TCRdb reprocessed the 5' RACE reads via MiXCR and lists one record per CDR3 protein. The sample records about 640,000 distinct CDR3 sequences, under 65% being singletons. The sequenced material came from blood. The V and J genes are TRBV29-1 and TRBJ2-1; TRBD2 is a possible D gene (5 bases). The source is a man between 60 and 75 years old in good health. CDR3 loop: CSVILESNEQFF. The DNA of the CDR3 is TGCAGCGTGATACTAGAAAGCAATGAGCAGTTCTTC.